The source of this TCR beta chain is a study of cytomegalovirus exposure and HLA in healthy donors. Study as a whole: Counted in an early data release were about 86 million unique TCRs from HLA-typed donors.

The ends lost 5 bases at V and 2 bases at J; junction bases unmatched: 2. This CDR3 region has 14 residues. Germline values: CDR1 LNHDA, CDR2 SQIVND (reference sequence). The PCR contained 60 Vbeta and 13 Jbeta primers. The table came from immunoSEQ multiplex PCR; TCRdb's copy has only in-frame clones and leaves some out. This sample yields 200,000 or so clones, of which 70% are seen a single time; about 3% belongs to the top ten. The chain uses TRBV19 and TRBJ2-1, with TRBD2 matching 8 bases. Sequencing was carried out using PBMCs. The clonotype was recovered from a man between 35 and 55 years old in good health and CMV-seropositive. The CDR3 DNA sequence: TGTGCCAGTAGTGTGCGGGGGGCCTACAATGAGCAGTTCTTC. Its protein product is CASSVRGAYNEQFF.